One sample yielded the 16 T cell receptor beta chains listed below, sequenced in a study of T cell changes during pregnancy in multiple sclerosis. The repertoire was sequenced with immunoSEQ multiplex PCR; TCRdb's copy has only in-frame clones and lacks some. The table has under 50,000 clones, 90% seen once. The specimen comprised CD4+ T cells from peripheral blood mononuclear cells, sampled in the first trimester of pregnancy. All receptors derive from a female donor in good health, enrolled as a control in a pregnancy study.

The rearrangement joins TRBV6-5 to TRBJ2-7; D is possibly TRBD2 (5 bases). Germline-derived CDR1 and CDR2 are MNHEY and SVGAGI. V was shortened by 8 bases and J by 0 bases, with 14 bases between the two germline ends. This CDR3 has 14 residues. Here the CDR3 DNA reads TGTGCCAGCTGCGCGGGCAAGCTCTCCTACGAGCAGTACTTC. Protein sequence: CASCAGKLSYEQYF.

The chain couples TRBV10-3 to TRBJ1-3, with D hard to call. The length of the CDR3 is 11 residues. Germline CDR1 and CDR2: ENHRY and SYGVKD. The V end lost 10 bases, the J end lost 6 bases, and 10 bases lay between the germline ends. CDR3 nucleotides: TGTGCCACCAAGCTAGAAAACACCATATATTTT. Its translation: CATKLENTIYF.

The gene calls are TRBV6-4 and TRBJ1-2; 7 nucleotides match TRBD1. Germline V lookup: CDR1 MRHNA, CDR2 SNTAGT. The CDR3 has 13 amino acids. The ends lost 3 bases at V and 4 bases at J; junction bases unmatched: 2. CDR3 loop: CASSEQGTYGYTF. In DNA form, the CDR3 reads TGTGCCAGCAGTGAACAGGGGACCTATGGCTACACCTTC.

The J gene is TRBJ1-4, the V gene TRBV4-3; 8 bases line up with TRBD1. Germline V CDR1 and CDR2: LGHNA, YSLEER. The V segment lost 1 base and the J segment 8 bases; nucleotides outside the gene matches: 9. The CDR3 length is 16 residues. The CDR3 DNA reads as TGCGCCAGCAGCCAAGCAACCAGGGGGCGAGGGGAAAAACTGTTTTTT. As protein: CASSQATRGRGEKLFF.

This clone was seen more than once but under ten times. V usage is TRBV2 and J usage is TRBJ1-2; D is unclear. CDR1 and CDR2 from the germline V gene are SNHLY and FYNNEI. CDR3 length: 13 amino acids. Trimming removed 3 bases from V and 5 bases from J, with 10 bases in between. The CDR3 nucleotides read TGTGCCAGCAGTGAGAGTCAGGTTTATGGCTACACCTTC. Its translation is CASSESQVYGYTF.

The chain joins TRBV7-9 to TRBJ2-3; TRBD1 matches 7 bases. The CDR3 has 13 amino acids. The V and J ends lost 3 bases and 6 bases, in that order; junction bases with no gene match: 3. Germline V lookup: CDR1 SEHNR, CDR2 FQNEAQ (reference sequence). The CDR3 region is CASSLTGTDTQYF. The CDR3 DNA follows: TGTGCCAGCAGCTTGACAGGGACCGATACGCAGTATTTT.

The chain carries TRBV5-4 and TRBJ1-2; 10 positions agree with TRBD1. Germline loops: CDR1 SGHNT, CDR2 YYREEE (reference sequence). The CDR3 is 18 amino acids. The trim removed 3 bases at V and 11 bases at J, leaving 22 bases unmatched. CDR3 residues: CASSSPPRISDRGRLYTF. As DNA, the CDR3 is TGTGCCAGCAGCTCACCTCCCCGAATCTCCGACAGGGGGCGGTTGTACACCTTC.

This clone was picked up one time. V and J are TRBV7-9 and TRBJ1-4; D not resolved. Trimming pared 4 bases from V and 8 bases from J, leaving 8 bases between. Germline CDR1 and CDR2: SEHNR and FQNEAQ (reference sequence). There are 12 residues in the CDR3. CDR3 DNA sequence: TGTGCCAGCAGCTCTAGGGAGGAAAAACTGTTTTTT. Translating gives CASSSREEKLFF.

This chain links TRBV9 with TRBJ2-7; TRBD1 matches at 7 bases. V dropped 6 bases and J dropped 0; count of bases not matched to a gene: 9. The CDR3 has 15 amino acids. Germline V CDR1 and CDR2: SGDLS, YYNGEE. The DNA of the CDR3 is TGTGCCAGCAAGTATAGGGACAGTCCCTCCTACGAGCAGTACTTC. Translation gives CASKYRDSPSYEQYF.

The rearrangement links TRBV27 to TRBJ1-1; 8 nucleotides match TRBD1. V shed 7 bases, J shed 0 bases, and the junction held 7 bases outside the gene matches. The length of the CDR3 is 15 residues. Germline V gene lookup returns CDR1 MNHEY and CDR2 SMNVEV (reference sequence). The CDR3, as DNA: TGTGCCAGCAAAACTCGACAGGGGCTGAACACTGAAGCTTTCTTT. Protein product: CASKTRQGLNTEAFF.

The chain carries TRBV18 and TRBJ1-1; D not resolved. The CDR3 extends over 15 amino acids. V dropped 1 base and J dropped 1 base, with 10 bases sitting between them. Germline CDR1 and CDR2: KGHSH and LQKENI. For the CDR3, the DNA is TGTGCCAGCTCACCACAAAGTGCGGAGAACACTGAAGCTTTCTTT. Residues: CASSPQSAENTEAFF.

The gene calls are TRBV28 and TRBJ1-1, with D hard to call. The CDR3 totals 13 residues. The V end was cut by 5 bases, the J end by 3 bases, with 10 bases between. In germline, CDR1 is MDHEN, CDR2 SYDVKM. The CDR3, as DNA: TGTGCCAGCAGTCCGGGTGTTTACACTGAAGCTTTCTTT. It codes for CASSPGVYTEAFF.

The chain has TRBV2 and TRBJ1-2, with D perhaps matching TRBD1 (5 bases). The CDR3 runs to 14 residues. CDR1 SNHLY and CDR2 FYNNEI come from the germline V gene. The V end was cut by 3 bases, the J end by 8 bases, with 16 bases between. CDR3 region: CASSEEGIRGGYTF. Written as DNA, the CDR3 is TGTGCCAGCAGTGAGGAGGGAATCCGGGGGGGCTACACCTTC.

The rearrangement uses TRBV7-2 and TRBJ1-1; TRBD1 might be the D (6 bases). The V gene's germline CDR1 is SGHTA and CDR2 FQGNSA. CDR3 length equals 14 residues. Trimming stripped 0 bases from V and 6 bases from J, with 11 bases between. DNA of the CDR3: TGTGCCAGCAGCTTAGCGGGGGGGGGCCCTGAAGCTTTCTTT. Amino acids: CASSLAGGGPEAFF.

The J gene is TRBJ1-6, the V gene TRBV11-2; tentative D call: TRBD1 (5 bases). This CDR3 is built from 13 residues. Germline loops: CDR1 SGHAT, CDR2 FQNNGV. V gave up 5 bases and J gave up 7 bases, with 9 bases separating them. The CDR3 nucleotides read TGTGCCAGCAGCCAGACAGAAAATTCACCCCTCCACTTT. This encodes CASSQTENSPLHF.

The rearrangement uses TRBV6-1 and TRBJ1-5; 8 positions agree with TRBD1. CDR3 length: 17 residues. CDR1 is MNHNS, CDR2 SASEGT, per germline. Unmatched junction bases numbered 10, after V lost 4 bases and J lost 2 bases. CDR3 region: CASSGLRGQAGNQPQHF. The CDR3 DNA reads as TGTGCCAGCAGTGGACTCAGGGGACAGGCGGGCAATCAGCCCCAGCATTTT.